This entry lists 14 T cell receptor beta chains sequenced from one sample in a study of T cell changes during pregnancy in multiple sclerosis. The data were produced by immunoSEQ multiplex PCR, yet TCRdb's version contains in-frame clones alone and is incomplete. This sample has 55,000 or so clones; roughly 90% occur once, and the top ten carry less than 0.2%. The sequencing here drew on CD4+ T cells from peripheral blood mononuclear cells, taken after pregnancy. All receptors derive from a female donor in good health, enrolled as a control in a pregnancy study.

The CDR3 is CARRQSSYNSPLHF. The CDR3, as DNA: TGTGCCAGAAGACAGAGCTCCTATAATTCACCCCTCCACTTT. The chain uses TRBV2 and TRBJ1-6; TRBD1 might be the D (5 bases). CDR1 SNHLY and CDR2 FYNNEI come from the germline V gene. The CDR3 runs 14 residues. The V end lost 9 bases, the J end lost 0 bases, and 9 bases lay between the germline ends.

The genes are TRBV5-1 and TRBJ2-3, with a possible D match to TRBD1 (6 bases). The CDR3 is 14 amino acids. V was pared by 5 bases and J by 2 bases, with 12 bases between. The V gene's germline CDR1 is SGHRS and CDR2 YFSETQ. The CDR3 loop reads CASSLGQLTDTQYF. CDR3 DNA sequence: TGCGCCAGCAGTCTAGGACAGCTCACAGATACGCAGTATTTT.

The chain employs TRBV7-9 and TRBJ1-1, with TRBD1 matching over 8 bases. This CDR3 is built from 12 residues. Trimming at V came to 11 bases and at J to 4 bases, leaving 6 bases not matched to a gene. CDR1 is SEHNR and CDR2 is FQNEAQ in the germline V gene (reference sequence). CDR3 DNA sequence: TGTGCCGGACAGGGAGGCGGCACTGAAGCTTTCTTT. Translation gives CAGQGGGTEAFF.

Only one count was recorded for this clone. This chain connects TRBV7-2 to TRBJ1-5; 11 bases map to TRBD1. Germline loops: CDR1 SGHTA, CDR2 FQGNSA. The CDR3 covers 18 residues. V gave up 0 bases and J gave up 4 bases; unmatched junction bases: 8. The chain's CDR3 is CASSLALDRGLSNQPQHF. In nucleotides, the CDR3 is TGTGCCAGCAGCTTAGCGCTGGACAGGGGGCTTTCGAATCAGCCCCAGCATTTT.

The V call is TRBV4-2, the J call TRBJ1-5; D uncertain. The CDR3 extends over 18 amino acids. Trimming cost V 3 bases and J 0 bases, with 18 bases left between them. CDR1 is LGHNA and CDR2 is YNFKEQ in the germline V gene. CDR3 in DNA: TGTGCCAGCAGCCACCGAGCTCCCGCGGTCTATAGCAATCAGCCCCAGCATTTT. Translating gives CASSHRAPAVYSNQPQHF.

V and J are TRBV7-2 and TRBJ2-7; TRBD1 matches 9 bases. The ends lost 5 bases at V and 5 bases at J; junction bases unmatched: 10. The germline V gene encodes CDR1 SGHTA and CDR2 FQGNSA. The CDR3 is 15 amino acids. In nucleotides, the CDR3 is TGTGCCAGCAGCGCACAGGGGGCGCTTCTCAACGAGCAGTACTTC. Its protein is CASSAQGALLNEQYF. Full variable domain (missing parts from reference TRBV7-2 and TRBJ2-7): GAGVSQSPSNKVTEKGKDVELRCDPISGHTALYWYRQSLGQGLEFLIYFQGNSAPDKSGLPSDRFSAERTGGSVSTLTIQRTQQEDSAVYLCASSAQGALLNEQYFGPGTRLTVT.

The J gene is TRBJ1-6, the V gene TRBV28, with 8 bases identical to TRBD1. Germline V CDR1 and CDR2: MDHEN, SYDVKM. This CDR3 region has 12 residues. J was trimmed by 9 bases and V by 10 bases; bases with no gene match: 5. The CDR3 DNA sequence: TGTGCCACCGGGACAGGTTCTTCACCCCTCCACTTT. It codes for CATGTGSSPLHF.

V gene TRBV9 combines with J gene TRBJ1-5; TRBD1 matches at 7 bases. The CDR3 spans 15 residues. Germline V gene lookup returns CDR1 SGDLS and CDR2 YYNGEE. The V gene end was trimmed by 0 bases and the J gene end by 0 bases; junction bases not matched to a gene: 0. The CDR3 reads CASSVGQGSNQPQHF. CDR3 nucleotides: TGTGCCAGCAGCGTAGGACAGGGTAGCAATCAGCCCCAGCATTTT.

This clone has more than one count but fewer than ten. The V and J genes are TRBV7-3 and TRBJ1-1; 7 bases align to TRBD1. V shed 1 base, J shed 4 bases, and the junction held 3 bases outside the gene matches. Looked up from germline, CDR1 is SGHTA and CDR2 is FQGTGA. CDR3 length: 14 amino acids. CDR3 region: CASSLSPGGTEAFF. In DNA form, the CDR3 reads TGTGCCAGCAGCTTAAGCCCAGGGGGCACTGAAGCTTTCTTT. Combining the CDR3 with reference TRBV7-3 and TRBJ1-1 gives the whole variable domain GAGVSQTPSNKVTEKGKYVELRCDPISGHTALYWYRQSLGQGPEFLIYFQGTGAADDSGLPNDRFFAVRPEGSVSTLKIQRTERGDSAVYLCASSLSPGGTEAFFGQGTRLTVV.

This chain connects TRBV7-2 to TRBJ2-7, with 10 bases lining up with TRBD2. This CDR3 comprises 15 residues. V gave up 4 bases and J gave up 7 bases; unmatched junction bases: 10. The germline V gene has CDR1 SGHTA and CDR2 FQGNSA. This chain's CDR3 is CASSSASGGAWEQYF. The CDR3, as DNA: TGTGCCAGCAGCTCGGCGAGCGGGGGGGCTTGGGAGCAGTACTTC.

The chain joins TRBV10-1 to TRBJ2-1, with 10 bases fitting TRBD1. Germline V CDR1 and CDR2: WNHNN, SYGVQD (reference sequence). V was clipped by 8 bases and J by 7 bases; unmatched bases: 5. This CDR3 is built from 13 residues. The CDR3 DNA follows: TGCGCCAGCGGGACAGGGGTTGTGAATGAGCAGTTCTTC. Translating it yields CASGTGVVNEQFF.

This chain uses TRBV9 with TRBJ2-7; 8 nucleotides match TRBD1. Germline V CDR1 and CDR2: SGDLS, YYNGEE. The CDR3 length is 15 residues. V trimming: 2 bases; J trimming: 3 bases; junction bases outside the gene matches: 7. CDR3 nucleotides: TGTGCCAGCAGCGTGGGGACAGGTTCGGGCTACGAGCAGTACTTC. This gives the protein CASSVGTGSGYEQYF.

The rearrangement links TRBV5-6 to TRBJ2-3, with D possibly matching TRBD1 (5 bases). Trimming removed 5 bases from V and 2 bases from J, with 15 bases in between. CDR3 size: 15 residues. From germline, CDR1 is SGHDT and CDR2 YYEEEE. CDR3: CASRLKTADTDTQYF. CDR3 in DNA: TGTGCCAGCAGACTAAAGACAGCCGACACAGATACGCAGTATTTT. The complete variable domain, with remaining parts taken from reference TRBV5-6 and TRBJ2-3, reads DAGVTQSPTHLIKTRGQQVTLRCSPKSGHDTVSWYQQALGQGPQFIFQYYEEEERQRGNFPDRFSGHQFPNYSSELNVNALLLGDSALYLCASRLKTADTDTQYFGPGTRLTVL.

Comment on this clone: Different DNA sequences within this sample yield the same CDR3. The chain uses TRBV7-2 and TRBJ1-1, with TRBD1 matching over 8 bases. Losses at the gene ends were 1 base for V and 5 bases for J; bases not matched to a gene: 0. The CDR3 runs 13 residues. Germline V gives CDR1 SGHTA, CDR2 FQGNSA. The DNA for the CDR3 is TGTGCCAGCAGCTTAGACAGGGGGACTGAAGCTTTCTTT. This translates into CASSLDRGTEAFF.